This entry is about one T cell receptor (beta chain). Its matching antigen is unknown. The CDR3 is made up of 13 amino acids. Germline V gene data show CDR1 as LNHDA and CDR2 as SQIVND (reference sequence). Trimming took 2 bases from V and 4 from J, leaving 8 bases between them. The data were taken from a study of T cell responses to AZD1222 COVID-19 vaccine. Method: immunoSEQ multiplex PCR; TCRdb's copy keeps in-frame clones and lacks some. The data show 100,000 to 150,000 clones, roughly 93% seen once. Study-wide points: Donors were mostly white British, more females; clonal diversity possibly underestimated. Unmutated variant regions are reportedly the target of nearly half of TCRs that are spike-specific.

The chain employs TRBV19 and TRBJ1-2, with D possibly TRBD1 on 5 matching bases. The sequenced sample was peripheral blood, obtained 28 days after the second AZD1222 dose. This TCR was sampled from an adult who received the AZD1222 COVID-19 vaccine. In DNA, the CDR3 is TGTGCCAGTAGTATAATGACAGCCTATGGCTACACCTTC. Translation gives CASSIMTAYGYTF.